The next 2 T cell receptor beta chains were all read from a single sample in a study of T cell repertoires in cytomegalovirus infection. TCRdb recomputed calls from the reads with MiXCR, one row per CDR3 protein. Altogether around 350,000 distinct CDR3 sequences are present, 15% to 20% being singletons, with the ten largest covering approximately 10%. The material sequenced was PBMCs. Receptors were obtained from a human donor in good health (CMV status not recorded). Some clones in this sample may be carry-over from other donors' samples.

This clonotype came up many times. This chain uses TRBV7-2 with TRBJ1-5; no clear D. Deletions cut 1 base from V and 0 bases from J, with 7 bases between. Germline CDR1 is SGHTA and CDR2 is FQGNSA. This CDR3 comprises 15 residues. The CDR3 DNA follows: TGTGCCAGCAGCTTAGAAGGGCATAGCAATCAGCCCCAGCATTTT. Protein: CASSLEGHSNQPQHF.

In DNA form, the CDR3 reads TGTGCCAGCAGCCAGTCCCCTGAAAGGTCGTATGGCTACACCTTC. It translates to CASSQSPERSYGYTF. V is TRBV4-2 and J is TRBJ1-2; D is uncertain. This CDR3 comprises 15 residues. Trimming pared 3 bases from V and 5 bases from J, leaving 16 bases between. CDR1 and CDR2 from the germline V gene are LGHNA and YNFKEQ.